Presented here are 8 T cell receptor beta chains from one specimen sequenced in a study of T cell changes during pregnancy in multiple sclerosis. TCRdb's copy holds only in-frame clones and misses some; the assay was immunoSEQ multiplex PCR. Here the sample spans just under 50,000 clones, 91% being singletons. The material sequenced was CD8+ T cells from peripheral blood mononuclear cells, taken after pregnancy. These receptors all stem from a female donor with multiple sclerosis, enrolled in a pregnancy study.

The rearrangement joins TRBV2 to TRBJ1-6; 7 nucleotides match TRBD1. Germline V CDR1 and CDR2: SNHLY, FYNNEI. With 8 bases clipped from V and 8 bases from J, the junction kept 18 bases outside the gene matches. The CDR3 contains 17 residues. This chain's CDR3 is CASWEDRQWVIYSPLHF. CDR3 coding DNA: TGTGCCAGCTGGGAGGACAGGCAATGGGTTATATATTCACCCCTCCACTTT.

V usage is TRBV9 and J usage is TRBJ1-2; 8 nucleotides line up with TRBD1. Germline CDR1 and CDR2: SGDLS and YYNGEE. V lost 0 bases and J lost 2; bases outside the gene matches: 6. The CDR3 extends over 16 amino acids. The CDR3 DNA reads as TGTGCCAGCAGCGTAGGGAGGACAGGGTCGAACTATGGCTACACCTTC. It specifies CASSVGRTGSNYGYTF. The variable domain in full, with the rest retrieved from reference TRBV9 and TRBJ1-2, is DSGVTQTPKHLITATGQRVTLRCSPRSGDLSVYWYQQSLDQGLQFLIQYYNGEERAKGNILERFSAQQFPDLHSELNLSSLELGDSALYFCASSVGRTGSNYGYTFGSGTRLTVV.

This chain connects TRBV30 to TRBJ1-1; D is undetermined. From germline, CDR1 is GTSNPN and CDR2 SVGIG (reference sequence). The CDR3 is 12 amino acids. Trimming removed 0 bases at V and 8 bases at J, with 10 bases between. The DNA for the CDR3 is TGTGCCTGGAGTGTCGATAGAGGAGAAGCTTTCTTT. It specifies CAWSVDRGEAFF.

The V gene is TRBV7-8, the J gene TRBJ2-5; no definite D call. There are 16 residues in the CDR3. Germline lookup yields CDR1 SGHVS and CDR2 FQNEAQ. V lost 5 bases and J 5 bases, leaving 21 bases between the germline ends. CDR3 DNA: TGTGCCAGCAGCCTGGAGACGGAGAGTTGGTTGGAGACCCAGTACTTC. Residues: CASSLETESWLETQYF.

The rearrangement links TRBV7-9 to TRBJ1-1, with a weak D call TRBD1 (5 bases). Trimming stripped 1 base from V and 2 bases from J, with 8 bases between. The CDR3 is made up of 14 amino acids. Germline CDR1 and CDR2: SEHNR and FQNEAQ (reference sequence). Here the CDR3 reads CASSLGGFNTEAFF. CDR3 in DNA: TGTGCCAGCAGCTTAGGGGGCTTTAACACTGAAGCTTTCTTT.

This chain links TRBV10-3 with TRBJ2-3; TRBD2 aligns across 8 bases. CDR1 and CDR2 (germline): ENHRY, SYGVKD. Trimming cost V 10 bases and J 2 bases; bases outside gene matches: 5. The length of the CDR3 is 13 residues. The CDR3 DNA is TGTGCCACCGGCGGGGGGTTCACAGATACGCAGTATTTT. Protein sequence: CATGGGFTDTQYF.

This clone was seen a handful of times. The chain carries TRBV29-1 and TRBJ1-1, with a tentative D call TRBD1 (5 bases). The V end was cut by 6 bases, the J end by 0 bases, with 14 bases between. The CDR3 is made up of 14 amino acids. Germline CDR1 SQVTM, CDR2 ANQGSEA. CDR3: CSVGTGTMNTEAFF. In DNA, the CDR3 is TGCAGCGTGGGAACCGGGACTATGAACACTGAAGCTTTCTTT.

The rearrangement links TRBV4-1 to TRBJ2-5, with TRBD1 matching over 8 bases. The CDR3 sequence is 13 residues long. CDR1 is MGHRA, CDR2 YSYEKL, per germline. With V trimmed by 5 bases and J by 5 bases, 4 bases remained unmatched. CDR3 residues: CASSLDREETQYF. The DNA for the CDR3 is TGCGCCAGCAGCTTGGACAGGGAGGAGACCCAGTACTTC.